These 14 T cell receptor beta chains were all obtained from the same sample, sequenced in a study of beta chain features in type 1 diabetes. Reverse transcribing all isolated RNA meant expressed TCRB transcripts were sequenced. Repertoires were generated with immunoSEQ multiplex PCR, while TCRdb's copy carries only in-frame clones and drops some. The sample records 140,000 to 150,000 clones, around 9.3% being singletons. The specimen was naive CD4+ T cells from blood. The receptor source for this set is a man aged 18 to 29 in good health.

This clone was counted a few times. This chain joins TRBV9 and TRBJ1-4; TRBD1 matches at 10 bases. J lost 8 bases, V lost 5 bases, and 3 bases had no gene match. Germline V CDR1 and CDR2: SGDLS, YYNGEE. The CDR3 consists of 13 residues. CDR3 residues: CASSEGQGEKLFF. CDR3 nucleotides: TGTGCCAGCAGTGAGGGACAGGGGGAAAAACTGTTTTTT. Using reference TRBV9 and TRBJ1-4 for the parts outside the CDR3, the full variable domain is DSGVTQTPKHLITATGQRVTLRCSPRSGDLSVYWYQQSLDQGLQFLIQYYNGEERAKGNILERFSAQQFPDLHSELNLSSLELGDSALYFCASSEGQGEKLFFGSGTQLSVL.

This chain uses TRBV2 with TRBJ2-3; possible D gene TRBD2, 5 bases. Trimming cost V 6 bases and J 5 bases, with 15 bases left between them. The CDR3 covers 14 residues. Per the germline V gene, CDR1 is SNHLY and CDR2 is FYNNEI. CDR3 sequence (DNA): TGTGCCAGCAGCAAAAGAGTCCGGGGAGATACGCAGTATTTT. Protein sequence: CASSKRVRGDTQYF.

The chain has TRBV11-2 and TRBJ2-2; 9 positions match TRBD1. CDR1 and CDR2 from the germline V gene are SGHAT and FQNNGV. With 5 bases clipped from V and 3 bases from J, the junction kept 10 bases outside the gene matches. The CDR3 is 17 residues long. The CDR3, as DNA: TGTGCCAGCAGCAAAAAACCGGGACAGGGATACACCGGGGAGCTGTTTTTT. This sequence encodes CASSKKPGQGYTGELFF. The variable domain in full, completed from reference TRBV11-2 and TRBJ2-2, reads EAGVAQSPRYKIIEKRQSVAFWCNPISGHATLYWYQQILGQGPKLLIQFQNNGVVDDSQLPKDRFSAERLKGVDSTLKIQPAKLEDSAVYLCASSKKPGQGYTGELFFGEGSRLTVL.

This clone was counted only a few times. The rearrangement uses TRBV5-8 and TRBJ2-4; possibly TRBD2 for D (5 bases). The CDR3 is made up of 17 amino acids. Germline V gene lookup returns CDR1 SGHTS and CDR2 YDEGEE. Trimming left V 2 bases short and J 0 bases short, with 15 bases between. The CDR3 sequence is CASSFGLVTLAKNIQYF. The CDR3 DNA sequence: TGTGCCAGCAGCTTCGGACTCGTAACACTAGCCAAAAACATTCAGTACTTC. The full variable domain, completed using reference TRBV5-8 and TRBJ2-4, is EAGVTQSPTHLIKTRGQQATLRCSPISGHTSVYWYQQALGLGLQFLLWYDEGEERNRGNFPPRFSGRQFPNYSSELNVNALELEDSALYLCASSFGLVTLAKNIQYFGAGTRLSVL.

This clone was seen a handful of times. For the CDR3, the DNA is TGTGCCAGCAGCCTAGGCATCCGGGGCACAGATACGCAGTATTTT. Protein sequence: CASSLGIRGTDTQYF. The chain recombines TRBV7-7 with TRBJ2-3; D unresolved. The V gene's germline CDR1 is SSHAT and CDR2 FNYEAQ (reference sequence). Between the trimmed V and J ends, which lost 5 bases and 1 base, there was a span of 13 bases. The CDR3 is 15 amino acids.

This chain connects TRBV18 to TRBJ2-5; D call uncertain. The CDR3 is made up of 14 amino acids. The germline V and J ends were trimmed by 0 bases and 5 bases, with 10 bases remaining between them. Germline CDR1 KGHSH, CDR2 LQKENI. CDR3 nucleotides: TGTGCCAGCTCACCACCCCCCCGCCGGGAGACCCAGTACTTC. Amino acid sequence: CASSPPPRRETQYF.

This clone was detected a few times. The chain is built from TRBV6-6 and TRBJ2-7, with 8 bases matching TRBD1. After removal of 7 bases from V and 6 bases from J, the junction contained 8 bases not matched to a gene. From germline, CDR1 is MNHNY and CDR2 SVGAGI (reference sequence). The CDR3 runs 13 residues. The CDR3 loop reads CASMRQGTSEQYF. The CDR3 DNA reads TGTGCCAGCATGAGACAGGGGACTTCCGAGCAGTACTTC.

This clone was counted a few times. The V call is TRBV18, the J call TRBJ2-3, with TRBD2 as a possible D gene (5 bases). This CDR3 is built from 13 residues. Trimming removed 7 bases from V and 2 bases from J, with 10 bases in between. From germline, CDR1 is KGHSH and CDR2 LQKENI. The CDR3 coding sequence is TGTGCCAGCTGGGCGGGCGACACAGATACGCAGTATTTT. It encodes CASWAGDTDTQYF. Based on the CDR3 plus reference TRBV18 and TRBJ2-3, the full variable domain is NAGVMQNPRHLVRRRGQEARLRCSPMKGHSHVYWYRQLPEEGLKFMVYLQKENIIDESGMPKERFSAEFPKEGPSILRIQQVVRGDSAAYFCASWAGDTDTQYFGPGTRLTVL.

This clone was counted only a few times. This chain links TRBV11-2 with TRBJ1-2; D is uncertain. Germline CDR1 SGHAT, CDR2 FQNNGV. V was pared by 1 base and J by 5 bases, with 8 bases between. This CDR3 has 13 residues. CDR3 amino acids: CASSLAAAYGYTF. CDR3 coding DNA: TGTGCCAGCAGCTTAGCGGCGGCTTATGGCTACACCTTC.

V is TRBV19 and J is TRBJ2-1; D unclear. V lost 7 bases and J 3 bases, leaving 7 bases between the germline ends. The CDR3 totals 12 residues. The V gene's germline CDR1 is LNHDA and CDR2 SQIVND (reference sequence). CDR3 in amino acids: CASKTDYNEQFF. DNA of the CDR3: TGTGCCAGTAAAACAGACTACAATGAGCAGTTCTTC.

This clone appeared a few times. V usage is TRBV11-3 and J usage is TRBJ2-2, with TRBD2 matching over 7 bases. V shed 1 base, J shed 1 base, and the junction held 0 bases outside the gene matches. Germline V lookup: CDR1 SGHNT, CDR2 YENEEA. CDR3 size: 15 residues. The CDR3 here is CASSLAGGNTGELFF. The DNA for the CDR3 is TGTGCCAGCAGCTTAGCGGGGGGGAACACCGGGGAGCTGTTTTTT.

This clone showed up many times. The chain joins TRBV18 to TRBJ2-7; D perhaps matches TRBD1 (5 bases). V lost 2 bases to trimming and J lost 3 bases, with 11 bases between them. The germline V gene encodes CDR1 KGHSH and CDR2 LQKENI. The CDR3 is 14 residues long. The CDR3 loop reads CASSPGAPLYEQYF. Written as DNA, the CDR3 is TGTGCCAGCTCACCAGGGGCTCCCCTCTACGAGCAGTACTTC.

This clone was recorded a few times. This rearrangement joins TRBV30 to TRBJ2-2, with a weak D call TRBD2 (6 bases). CDR1 and CDR2 (germline): GTSNPN, SVGIG (reference sequence). The CDR3 totals 16 residues. With 4 bases removed from V and 4 bases from J, the gap between germline ends came to 19 bases. In DNA, the CDR3 is TGTGCCTGGACCCCCCTTCGGGGGACCTTCACCGGGGAGCTGTTTTTT. This gives the protein CAWTPLRGTFTGELFF. The variable domain in full, with the rest retrieved from reference TRBV30 and TRBJ2-2, is SQTIHQWPATLVQPVGSPLSLECTVEGTSNPNLYWYRQAAGRGLQLLFYSVGIGQISSEVPQNLSASRPQDRQFILSSKKLLLSDSGFYLCAWTPLRGTFTGELFFGEGSRLTVL.

This chain connects TRBV6-6 to TRBJ2-5; perhaps TRBD1 as D (5 bases). TRBJ2-7 explains the end of the DNA better; the J call may be wrong. The V gene's germline CDR1 is MNHNY and CDR2 SVGAGI (reference sequence). The CDR3 runs 12 residues. The CDR3 DNA follows: TGTGCCAGCAGTGCAATAGGGGTCGAGCAGTACTTC. This gives the protein CASSAIGVEQYF.